Below are 32 T cell receptor beta chains sequenced from a single sample in a study of OX40 agonist ivuxolimab in advanced cancers. TCRdb's table, derived via immunoSEQ multiplex PCR, lists solely in-frame clones and lacks some. The sample lists around 70,000 clones, approximately 88% occurring once. Sequencing used CD4+ or CD8+ T cells sorted from blood, obtained in a trial of the OX40 agonist ivuxolimab. The receptors originated from an adult with an advanced solid tumor such as melanoma, head and neck, liver or kidney cancer.

The chain carries TRBV5-1 and TRBJ1-6; 11 positions agree with TRBD1. With V trimmed by 4 bases and J by 9 bases, 12 bases remained unmatched. Germline V gives CDR1 SGHRS, CDR2 YFSETQ. The CDR3 loop spans 17 amino acids. CDR3 in amino acids: CASSAPKGQGDGSPLHF. The DNA for the CDR3 is TGCGCCAGCAGCGCCCCAAAGGGACAGGGGGATGGTTCACCCCTCCACTTT.

The rearrangement links TRBV11-2 to TRBJ1-4; 10 bases line up with TRBD1. The CDR3 loop spans 16 amino acids. CDR1 and CDR2 from the germline V gene are SGHAT and FQNNGV. Trimming cost V 5 bases and J 6 bases; bases outside gene matches: 9. The CDR3 DNA reads as TGTGCCAGCAGCGCGCGAACCGGGACAGGGGATGAAAAACTGTTTTTT. It codes for CASSARTGTGDEKLFF.

The chain joins TRBV5-6 to TRBJ1-2, with D tentatively TRBD1 (6 bases). Germline lookup yields CDR1 SGHDT and CDR2 YYEEEE. The CDR3 spans 15 residues. The V and J ends lost 2 bases and 8 bases respectively, with 19 bases between them. As DNA, the CDR3 is TGTGCCAGCAGCTTTGCGGGGGCAGGTATTAGGGGCTACACCTTC. Its protein product is CASSFAGAGIRGYTF. Complete variable domain (other parts from reference TRBV5-6 and TRBJ1-2): DAGVTQSPTHLIKTRGQQVTLRCSPKSGHDTVSWYQQALGQGPQFIFQYYEEEERQRGNFPDRFSGHQFPNYSSELNVNALLLGDSALYLCASSFAGAGIRGYTFGSGTRLTVV.

The table lists this clone with a few counts. The rearrangement joins TRBV4-2 to TRBJ2-7, with 8 positions matching TRBD2. The CDR3 spans 13 residues. V lost 3 bases, J lost 8 bases, and 6 bases stayed unmatched. Germline lookup yields CDR1 LGHNA and CDR2 YNFKEQ. CDR3 nucleotides: TGTGCCAGCAGCCAGACTAGCGCTGGCCAGCAGTACTTC. This codes for CASSQTSAGQQYF.

The chain employs TRBV4-2 and TRBJ2-6, with D tentatively TRBD2 (5 bases). Germline V gene lookup returns CDR1 LGHNA and CDR2 YNFKEQ. Deletions cut 1 base from V and 4 bases from J, with 14 bases between. The CDR3 consists of 17 residues. This CDR3 reads CASSQAEMRVGANVLTF. CDR3 DNA sequence: TGTGCCAGCAGCCAAGCTGAGATGAGGGTGGGGGCCAACGTCCTGACTTTC.

This clone was counted once. The chain is built from TRBV7-2 and TRBJ2-5; no clear D. There are 13 residues in the CDR3. The V gene lost 1 base and the J gene lost 5 bases, with 8 bases spanning the gap. CDR1 is SGHTA and CDR2 is FQGNSA in the germline V gene. The chain's CDR3 is CASSLGPRETQYF. The CDR3 coding sequence is TGTGCCAGCAGCTTAGGGCCGAGGGAGACCCAGTACTTC.

This chain uses TRBV28 with TRBJ2-7, with 10 bases identical to TRBD1. From germline, CDR1 is MDHEN and CDR2 SYDVKM. This CDR3 spans 14 amino acids. V lost 8 bases to trimming and J lost 5 bases; unmatched junction nucleotides: 9. CDR3 residues: CASVKGDRGNEQYF. The DNA of the CDR3 is TGTGCCAGCGTTAAGGGGGACAGGGGCAACGAGCAGTACTTC.

The chain couples TRBV15 to TRBJ1-4; the D gene is possibly TRBD1 (6 bases). Deletions cut 4 bases from V and 4 bases from J, with 16 bases between. This CDR3 spans 16 amino acids. Per the germline V gene, CDR1 is LNHNV and CDR2 is YYDKDF (reference sequence). The chain's CDR3 is CATSKKAGALNEKLFF. The CDR3, as DNA: TGTGCCACCAGCAAAAAAGCAGGGGCACTTAATGAAAAACTGTTTTTT. Full variable domain (rest looked up from reference TRBV15 and TRBJ1-4): DAMVIQNPRYQVTQFGKPVTLSCSQTLNHNVMYWYQQKSSQAPKLLFHYYDKDFNNEADTPDNFQSRRPNTSFCFLDIRSPGLGDTAMYLCATSKKAGALNEKLFFGSGTQLSVL.

The chain couples TRBV13 to TRBJ2-5, with TRBD2 matching over 13 bases. In germline, CDR1 is PRHDT, CDR2 FYEKMQ (reference sequence). V lost 1 base, J lost 1 base, and 3 bases stayed unmatched. The CDR3 is 17 amino acids. The CDR3 loop reads CASSLAGLAGTQETQYF. The CDR3 bases are TGTGCCAGCAGCTTAGCGGGACTAGCGGGGACCCAAGAGACCCAGTACTTC.

This clone was seen a single time. The chain employs TRBV19 and TRBJ1-5; TRBD1 aligns across 10 bases. Germline V CDR1 and CDR2: LNHDA, SQIVND (reference sequence). The CDR3 is 15 amino acids. With 6 bases clipped from V and 1 base from J, the junction kept 3 bases outside the gene matches. The CDR3 DNA follows: TGTGCCAGTAGCAGGGACAGGGGAAGCAATCAGCCCCAGCATTTT. Its protein is CASSRDRGSNQPQHF.

A single count supports this clone. V gene TRBV21-1 combines with J gene TRBJ2-7; the D call of TRBD1 is as the table states it, not checked on the DNA. TRBV21-1 is an annotated pseudogene. This CDR3 is 14 amino acids long. CDR3 nucleotide sequence: TGTGCCAGCCTTACTTGGACAGATCCCTACGAGCAGTACTTC. Translated: CASLTWTDPYEQYF.

CDR3: CASSVSGTGVTEAFF. CDR3 in DNA: TGTGCCAGCTCAGTCTCCGGGACAGGGGTCACTGAAGCTTTCTTT. This sequence joins TRBV18 and TRBJ1-1; the match to TRBD1 covers 10 bases. The CDR3 length is 15 residues. V gave up 5 bases and J gave up 4 bases; unmatched junction bases: 7. Germline V gene sequence: CDR1 KGHSH, CDR2 LQKENI.

The chain carries TRBV29-1 and TRBJ2-1; no definite D call. CDR3 length: 15 amino acids. V dropped 0 bases and J dropped 0 bases, with 9 bases sitting between them. Per the germline V gene, CDR1 is SQVTM and CDR2 is ANQGSEA. The chain's CDR3 is CSVEDRALSYNEQFF. In DNA form, the CDR3 reads TGCAGCGTTGAAGATCGGGCTCTCTCCTACAATGAGCAGTTCTTC.

This rearrangement joins TRBV1 to TRBJ2-3; TRBD2 reflects the table's D call only, with no check against the DNA. TRBV1 constitutes a pseudogene. The CDR3 is made up of 17 amino acids. For the CDR3, the DNA is TGCACCAGCAGCCAAGATCCGGGACTAGCGGGCACAGATACGCAGTATTTT. Protein product: CTSSQDPGLAGTDTQYF.

The rearrangement links TRBV4-2 to TRBJ2-5; no definite D call. Germline assignment: CDR1 LGHNA and CDR2 YNFKEQ. Trimming stripped 0 bases from V and 1 base from J, with 6 bases between. There are 14 residues in the CDR3. The CDR3 bases are TGTGCCAGCAGCCAAGAGGACGGCCAAGAGACCCAGTACTTC. It specifies CASSQEDGQETQYF.

V is TRBV10-3 and J is TRBJ1-2; 10 nucleotides agree with TRBD1. The CDR3 totals 18 residues. V was pared by 10 bases and J by 0 bases, with 17 bases of the junction left unmatched. CDR1 is ENHRY, CDR2 SYGVKD, per germline. The CDR3 DNA reads TGTGCCACCTTTTCCGGGACAGGGGCCTTCGGAGCTAACTATGGCTACACCTTC. Amino acid sequence: CATFSGTGAFGANYGYTF.

This chain connects TRBV29-1 to TRBJ1-1; TRBD1 matches at 10 bases. The trim removed 7 bases at V and 1 base at J, leaving 3 bases unmatched. The length of the CDR3 is 13 residues. The V gene's germline CDR1 is SQVTM and CDR2 ANQGSEA. The CDR3 coding sequence is TGCAGCGCTGACAGGGGGCCGAACACTGAAGCTTTCTTT. Its protein product is CSADRGPNTEAFF.

This clone was picked up one time. The V and J genes are TRBV7-2 and TRBJ2-3, with D perhaps being TRBD1 or TRBD2 (5 bases each). In germline, CDR1 is SGHTA, CDR2 FQGNSA. Trimming took off 4 bases at V and 1 base at J, with 12 bases between the two ends. This CDR3 has 15 amino acids. CDR3 amino acids: CASSSTGTRTDTQYF. In DNA, the CDR3 is TGTGCCAGCAGCTCCACCGGGACCCGCACAGATACGCAGTATTTT. Complete variable domain (other parts from reference TRBV7-2 and TRBJ2-3): GAGVSQSPSNKVTEKGKDVELRCDPISGHTALYWYRQSLGQGLEFLIYFQGNSAPDKSGLPSDRFSAERTGGSVSTLTIQRTQQEDSAVYLCASSSTGTRTDTQYFGPGTRLTVL.

The chain uses TRBV28 and TRBJ1-4; D might be TRBD1 (5 bases). Trimming left V 0 bases short and J 5 bases short, with 10 bases between. The CDR3 loop spans 15 amino acids. The germline gives CDR1 MDHEN, CDR2 SYDVKM. CDR3 sequence (DNA): TGTGCCAGCAGTTTATGGCAGGGAGGAAATGAAAAACTGTTTTTT. This sequence encodes CASSLWQGGNEKLFF. Full variable domain (missing parts from reference TRBV28 and TRBJ1-4): DVKVTQSSRYLVKRTGEKVFLECVQDMDHENMFWYRQDPGLGLRLIYFSYDVKMKEKGDIPEGYSVSREKKERFSLILESASTNQTSMYLCASSLWQGGNEKLFFGSGTQLSVL.

This chain joins TRBV7-2 and TRBJ2-5, with D hard to call. This CDR3 is 13 amino acids long. Germline-derived CDR1 and CDR2 are SGHTA and FQGNSA. With 3 bases removed from V and 4 bases from J, the gap between germline ends came to 9 bases. CDR3 sequence: CASSFGVIETQYF. CDR3 bases: TGTGCCAGCAGCTTTGGAGTCATAGAGACCCAGTACTTC.

The CDR3 reads CASSTTGGSTDTQYF. The CDR3 nucleotides are TGTGCCAGCAGCACCACAGGGGGAAGCACAGATACGCAGTATTTT. The genes are TRBV9 and TRBJ2-3; TRBD1 aligns across 8 bases. The CDR3 covers 15 residues. Unmatched junction bases numbered 4, after V lost 4 bases and J lost 0 bases. The germline V gene has CDR1 SGDLS and CDR2 YYNGEE.

The CDR3 DNA sequence: TGTGCCAGCAGCTCAGGCGGACAGGGACGGACCGGGGAGCTGTTTTTT. Protein sequence: CASSSGGQGRTGELFF. The chain carries TRBV7-3 and TRBJ2-2; the match to TRBD1 covers 8 bases. V was pared by 4 bases and J by 5 bases, with 9 bases of the junction left unmatched. The V gene's germline CDR1 is SGHTA and CDR2 FQGTGA. The CDR3 runs to 16 residues.

This chain connects TRBV25-1 to TRBJ2-1, with 7 nucleotides matching TRBD2. Per germline, CDR1 MGHDK and CDR2 SYGVNS. Unmatched junction bases numbered 14, after V lost 8 bases and J lost 7 bases. The CDR3 contains 15 residues. In nucleotides, the CDR3 is TGTGCCAGCGGCCTGGGTGCGGGAGTTGAGAATGAGCAGTTCTTC. This encodes CASGLGAGVENEQFF.

This clone was detected only a few times. The chain links TRBV7-9 to TRBJ2-2, with D tentatively TRBD1 or TRBD2 (5 bases each). The V end was cut by 5 bases, the J end by 7 bases, with 11 bases between. Germline V gives CDR1 SEHNR, CDR2 FQNEAQ (reference sequence). The CDR3 spans 13 residues. The CDR3 is CASSLEGYGELFF. The CDR3 DNA sequence: TGTGCCAGCAGCCTCGAGGGGTACGGGGAGCTGTTTTTT.

V and J are TRBV27 and TRBJ2-7; D possibly corresponds to TRBD2 (5 bases). Trimming left V 2 bases short and J 4 bases short, with 18 bases between. Germline lookup yields CDR1 MNHEY and CDR2 SMNVEV (reference sequence). This CDR3 region has 16 residues. The CDR3 sequence: CASSLGHGIRSYEQYF. CDR3 nucleotide sequence: TGTGCCAGCAGTTTAGGGCACGGGATCAGGAGTTACGAGCAGTACTTC.

The J gene is TRBJ2-7, the V gene TRBV7-8; D perhaps matches TRBD2 (6 bases). The V and J ends lost 5 bases and 5 bases respectively, with 10 bases between them. CDR1 is SGHVS, CDR2 FQNEAQ, per germline. The CDR3 sequence is 12 residues long. CDR3 coding DNA: TGTGCCAGCAGCCCCGGAGGGGACGAGCAGTACTTC. Translated: CASSPGGDEQYF.

V usage is TRBV18 and J usage is TRBJ2-5, with 7 nucleotides matching TRBD2. Trimming removed 2 bases from V and 4 bases from J; junction bases left unmatched: 4. Looked up from germline, CDR1 is KGHSH and CDR2 is LQKENI. There are 14 residues in the CDR3. The DNA for the CDR3 is TGTGCCAGCTCACCATTACCGGGGGGAGAGACCCAGTACTTC. It encodes CASSPLPGGETQYF.

The V gene is TRBV19, the J gene TRBJ1-2; D is unresolved. The V gene lost 7 bases and the J gene lost 4 bases, with 13 bases spanning the gap. This CDR3 spans 13 amino acids. The germline V gene encodes CDR1 LNHDA and CDR2 SQIVND (reference sequence). Here the CDR3 reads CASIQTRGYGYTF. The CDR3, as DNA: TGTGCCAGTATCCAGACAAGAGGCTATGGCTACACCTTC.

The gene calls are TRBV4-3 and TRBJ2-5; 10 bases are a match to TRBD1. V lost 2 bases and J lost 5; bases outside the gene matches: 11. CDR3 length: 17 amino acids. Germline-derived CDR1 and CDR2 are LGHNA and YSLEER. CDR3 in DNA: TGCGCCAGCAGCCAACGTCTCTCAGGGACAGGGGAGGAGACCCAGTACTTC. It encodes CASSQRLSGTGEETQYF.

This chain connects TRBV19 to TRBJ1-2; D remains unclear. Trimming removed 3 bases at V and 8 bases at J, with 13 bases between. Germline V gives CDR1 LNHDA, CDR2 SQIVND (reference sequence). The length of the CDR3 is 13 residues. The CDR3: CASSIRSQRGYTF. DNA of the CDR3: TGTGCCAGTAGTATTCGGAGTCAAAGAGGCTACACCTTC.

This clone was counted once. V gene TRBV9 combines with J gene TRBJ2-7, with D possibly being TRBD2 (5 bases). The CDR3 has 13 residues. CDR1 and CDR2 from the germline V gene are SGDLS and YYNGEE. V was clipped by 3 bases and J by 2 bases, with 9 bases between them. The DNA of the CDR3 is TGTGCCAGCAGCGCCACGGGGACCTACGAGCAGTACTTC. This gives the protein CASSATGTYEQYF.

V gene TRBV9 combines with J gene TRBJ1-2; D gene ambiguous. The CDR3 has 15 residues. Germline CDR1 is SGDLS and CDR2 is YYNGEE. V was pared by 0 bases and J by 0 bases, with 9 bases between. The CDR3 protein is CASSVEAETNYGYTF. The DNA of the CDR3 is TGTGCCAGCAGCGTAGAAGCGGAGACTAACTATGGCTACACCTTC.